This T cell receptor (beta chain) was captured by sequencing in a study of CD8 T cells in ankylosing spondylitis. This clonotype came up many times. Germline CDR1 SGHRS, CDR2 YFSETQ. This CDR3 is 12 amino acids long. Trimming left V 0 bases short and J 10 bases short, with 8 bases between. Via MiXCR, TCRdb re-called the 5' RACE reads, giving one row per CDR3 protein. The table shows approximately 250,000 distinct CDR3 sequences, with 8.2% occurring only once. This TCR was sampled from a female donor with ankylosing spondylitis or in good health (not recorded which). The rearrangement uses TRBV5-1 and TRBJ2-1; D is unclear. Sequences were obtained from blood, either unsorted or a sorted T cell fraction (not recorded which). The CDR3 DNA sequence: TGCGCCAGCAGCTTGGCCGTGGAGGAGCAGTTCTTC. Translating gives CASSLAVEEQFF.